The rows below give T cell receptor beta chains drawn from one sample of a study of shared clonotypes between healthy human individuals. Sequencing was performed with immunoSEQ multiplex PCR; in TCRdb, only in-frame clones are kept and a portion is missing. This sample has hundreds of thousands of clones, with roughly 77% found just once. Sequencing was performed on PBMCs. These receptors were taken from a woman between 40 and 50 years old in good health. Some clones in this sample may be carry-over from other donors' samples. Each CDR3 is given with its conserved first and last residue. Each record gives: V gene, J gene, clone size, D gene, CDR3 protein, CDR3 DNA. A D gene is named only where the DNA matches it firmly. Clone size is given for some rows only: seen once, a few or many times, or a class if the clone is expanded.

TRBV6-6	TRBJ2-1	NA	TRBD2	CASSYASGYNEQFF	TGTGCCAGCAGTTACGCTAGCGGATACAATGAGCAGTTCTTC
TRBV27	TRBJ1-2	NA	NA	CASRGSGFHGYTF	TGTGCCAGCCGCGGCTCGGGATTTCATGGCTACACCTTC
TRBV10-3	TRBJ2-7	NA	TRBD1	CAISESGTASSYEQYF	TGTGCCATCAGTGAGTCTGGGACAGCGAGCTCCTACGAGCAGTACTTC
TRBV4-3	TRBJ2-7	NA	NA	CASSQDSRGQAYEQYF	TGCGCCAGCAGCCAAGATAGTCGGGGACAAGCCTACGAGCAGTACTTC
TRBV29-1	TRBJ2-3	NA	TRBD1	CICRGQADTQYF	TGCATCTGCAGGGGGCAAGCAGATACGCAGTATTTT
TRBV19	TRBJ2-7	once	NA	CASNHGQGPYEQYF	TGTGCCAGTAATCATGGGCAGGGGCCCTACGAGCAGTACTTC
TRBV28	TRBJ1-2	NA	NA	CASSLEKLVYTF	TGTGCCAGCAGTTTAGAAAAGCTTGTCTACACCTTC
TRBV7-2	TRBJ1-2	few	NA	CASSLSQVKGGYTF	TGTGCCAGCAGCTTATCACAGGTCAAGGGTGGCTACACCTTC
TRBV7-2	TRBJ1-1	NA	TRBD1	CASNKQGATTEAFF	TGTGCCAGCAACAAACAGGGGGCGACCACTGAAGCTTTCTTT
TRBV6-6	TRBJ1-4	NA	NA	CASSGNEKLFF	TGTGCCAGCAGTGGGAATGAAAAACTGTTTTTT
TRBV11-2	TRBJ2-1	NA	NA	CAMGIGNEQFF	TGTGCTATGGGTATCGGGAATGAGCAGTTCTTC
TRBV18	TRBJ1-2	NA	NA	CASSQETGSYGYTF	TGTGCCAGCTCACAGGAAACAGGGAGCTATGGCTACACCTTC
TRBV5-1	TRBJ1-1	NA	NA	CASSLGGVNTEAFF	TGCGCCAGCAGCTTAGGAGGGGTCAACACTGAAGCTTTCTTT
TRBV6-1	TRBJ2-2	NA	TRBD1	CASSELSGGLSGELFF	TGTGCCAGCAGTGAACTTTCAGGGGGTTTATCCGGGGAGCTGTTTTTT
TRBV27	TRBJ1-5	NA	TRBD1	CASSRRGGTGGSNQPQHF	TGTGCCAGCAGTAGGAGGGGTGGGACAGGAGGTAGCAATCAGCCCCAGCATTTT
TRBV28	TRBJ2-7	NA	TRBD2	CASSLTSGVSYEQYF	TGTGCCAGCAGTTTAACTAGCGGGGTCTCCTACGAGCAGTACTTC
TRBV2	TRBJ2-5	NA	NA	CASSDQAQETQYF	TGTGCCAGCAGTGACCAGGCCCAAGAGACCCAGTACTTC
TRBV5-4	TRBJ1-2	NA	NA	CASSLQAFYGYTF	TGTGCCAGCAGCCTACAGGCGTTCTATGGCTACACCTTC
TRBV29-1	TRBJ1-1	few	NA	CSVGAGWGMNTEAFF	TGCAGCGTTGGGGCGGGTTGGGGTATGAACACTGAAGCTTTCTTT
TRBV4-2	TRBJ2-1	NA	TRBD2	CASSRQTSGISYNEQFF	TGTGCCAGCAGCCGCCAAACTAGCGGGATCTCCTACAATGAGCAGTTCTTC
TRBV9	TRBJ1-3	NA	NA	CASSGVDSSGNTIYF	TGTGCCAGCAGCGGCGTAGACTCCTCTGGAAACACCATATATTTT
TRBV20-1	TRBJ1-4	few	NA	CSATVYEKLFF	TGCAGTGCCACTGTTTACGAAAAACTGTTTTTT
TRBV6-1	TRBJ1-4	once	NA	CASRGVTGSTNEKLFF	TGTGCCAGCCGTGGGGTCACAGGGTCAACTAATGAAAAACTGTTTTTT
TRBV29-1	TRBJ2-7	NA	NA	CSVGSGAVGYEQYF	TGCAGCGTTGGTTCCGGGGCAGTGGGCTACGAGCAGTACTTC
TRBV28	TRBJ1-2	few	TRBD1	CASSSPGQGGVGGYTF	TGTGCCAGCAGTTCCCCGGGACAGGGTGGCGTCGGCGGCTACACCTTC
TRBV19	TRBJ2-1	NA	TRBD2	CASSTPTGTRVYNEQFF	TGTGCCAGTAGTACGCCGACCGGGACTAGAGTCTACAATGAGCAGTTCTTC
TRBV30	TRBJ2-3	NA	TRBD2	CAWRGATSGSFTDTQYF	TGTGCCTGGAGAGGTGCGACTAGCGGGAGCTTCACGGATACGCAGTATTTT
TRBV7-9	TRBJ1-1	many	TRBD1	CASSLGGQGGTEAFF	TGTGCCAGCAGCTTAGGAGGTCAGGGGGGCACTGAAGCTTTCTTT
TRBV15	TRBJ2-7	NA	TRBD1	CATSWDREGEQYF	TGTGCCACCAGCTGGGACAGGGAGGGCGAGCAGTACTTC
TRBV7-3	TRBJ2-3	NA	TRBD1	CASSLGQGSDTQYF	TGTGCCAGCAGCTTAGGACAGGGAAGTGATACGCAGTATTTT
TRBV10-1	TRBJ2-6	NA	NA	CASSPRRAKNTSGANVLTF	TGCGCCAGCAGCCCTCGGAGGGCAAAGAATACCTCTGGGGCCAACGTCCTGACTTTC
TRBV27	TRBJ2-7	NA	TRBD2	CASSFSGRSYEQYF	TGTGCCAGCAGTTTTAGCGGGAGATCCTACGAGCAGTACTTC
TRBV30	TRBJ2-7	NA	TRBD1	CAWSTGQGAQNEQYF	TGTGCCTGGAGTACGGGACAGGGGGCGCAAAACGAGCAGTACTTC
TRBV2	TRBJ2-1	NA	TRBD1	CASSEGGQGGDEQFF	TGTGCCAGCAGTGAAGGGGGACAGGGTGGTGATGAGCAGTTCTTC
TRBV7-2	TRBJ1-2	NA	NA	CASSLGEYGYTF	TGTGCCAGCAGCTTAGGAGAATATGGCTACACCTTC
TRBV20-1	TRBJ2-3	NA	NA	CSARDLDTQYF	TGCAGTGCTAGAGATTTAGATACGCAGTATTTT
TRBV4-3	TRBJ1-2	NA	NA	CASSQDYQNSYGYTF	TGCGCCAGCAGCCAAGATTATCAAAATTCCTATGGCTACACCTTC